This entry concerns a single TCR beta chain. Its recognized antigen is unknown. The record has no base qualities; no much larger clone is one base away. In total, roughly 670 healthy bone marrow donors made up the cohort. Cohort members were all nominally healthy when sampled, although unrecorded immune exposures were likely present. The donor tested CMV seropositive and was one of the 289 seropositive cohort members. A peripheral blood sample was collected from each donor, and TCR beta sequencing was performed on peripheral blood mononuclear cells. Genomic DNA extraction from the blood cell samples was performed with the Qiagen DNeasy Blood Extraction Kit. The data originate from a study of cytomegalovirus exposure and HLA in healthy donors (TCRdb year 2017). Describing the broader study: An earlier analysis of roughly 610 of the donors reported approximately 300 Gb of sequence data and 117 million unique TCR beta sequences obtained from 180 million or so T cells. An early release covering roughly 600 HLA-typed donors comprised 300 to 350 gigabases of sequencing data and some 79 million unique TCR sequences. Of the 300 to 450 genotyped donors, roughly 80% were placed in the genetic ancestry cluster associated with self-reported Caucasian donors. The aim of the study was to test whether cataloging public T cell receptors could identify signatures of past pathogen exposure. Using immunosequencing, the study profiled T cell repertoires from roughly 650 subjects and related those repertoires to cytomegalovirus serostatus. In addition to the first cohort of roughly 670 subjects, a separate validation cohort of 120 different subjects was used. The study combined high-throughput TCR immunosequencing, statistical association of individual TCRs with disease status, and machine learning to predict cytomegalovirus infection status. To study patterns of TCR occurrence, a later analysis re-analyzed previously published TCR beta repertoires from under 750 donors and added high-resolution HLA genotyping. The later analysis used no new phenotypic data to find candidate immune exposures, relying instead on TCR beta sequences and their occurrence across donors. An earlier analysis of roughly 580 of the donors used high-throughput TCR beta sequencing to judge whether each TCR beta V gene segment behaved as functional or pseudogenic. Donor age, sex, ethnicity and CMV serostatus were compiled together with the repertoire data. Genome-wide SNP genotypes for about 65% of the roughly 700 donors were used in a later genetic analysis, which treated that subset as a discovery cohort. Every repertoire in the discovery cohort had been generated on one and the same sequencing platform. HLA typing included class I and class II loci at four-digit resolution. Typing coverage differed by locus: A, B, C, DRB1 and DQB1 were typed in about 620-630 donors, DQA1 in roughly 510, DPA1 in 606, and DPB1 in 472. Four to six DR-DQ haplotypes were handled as single units for association and clustering because linkage in the cohort was strong. Among some 400 genotyped donors of the cohort, an average of 235,054 unique TCR beta nucleotide sequences were sequenced per donor, roughly 18% of them non-productive.

What the work shows at the level of the full study, not this receptor alone: A cluster of highly shared sequence variants was judged likely to represent a technical artifact of the sequencing pipeline. Most TCR sequences were observed very rarely across donors, whereas some public TCRs were present in many individuals. According to a later genetic analysis, donors in an Asian-associated ancestry cluster had fewer N-insertions in productive TCRs than the roughly 670-donor mean. Linkage disequilibrium might explain the correlated functional status among segregating V segments, but an unknown experimental factor could not be ruled out. In an earlier analysis of under 600 of the donors, most TCR beta V segments were observed in productive rearrangements about 90% or about 30% of the time, broadly matching IMGT annotations. According to a later analysis, TCR association rates differed among HLA loci, with DRB1 alleles showing the most associated TCRs and HLA-C alleles showing the fewest. The authors suggested that the approach could potentially be generalized to other disease states and immunological phenotypes. In this cohort, only TCR beta chains were sequenced, and detectable features were limited by the absence of alpha or paired-chain data. A further reported finding was that TCR beta sequences accurately predicted the HLA-A and HLA-B alleles for most subjects in the first cohort. Sequencing depth was assumed to be roughly uniform across donors in the presence/absence analyses, though that assumption may not hold. Because HLA typing was missing for some donors at each locus, association tests included only the typed subset. At a false discovery rate of 0.05, a later analysis linked 16,000 or so TCR beta sequences to specific HLA alleles. Most CMV-associated TCR beta chains appeared to be HLA-restricted in a later analysis, and the HLA associations seemed to be driven largely by CMV exposure. The classifier was reported to diagnose cytomegalovirus status with high specificity and sensitivity in both the original and validation cohorts. Immune exposure information for the cohort was limited to CMV serostatus. V-gene and J-gene trimming of TCR beta chains was associated with a missense DCLRE1C variant in a later genetic analysis, and the association was replicated in an independent cohort. Some IMGT-functional V segments, including TRBV6-2 and TRBV6-3, could not be told apart with the 87-base-pair reads, so those segments were excluded. The study gave a list of around 170 TCR beta chains associated with cytomegalovirus. In vitro tests confirmed that a few of the cytomegalovirus-associated TCR beta chains recognize cytomegalovirus antigens. Assigning TCR associations to individual alleles was difficult when HLA alleles, especially DR and DQ, strongly co-occurred. Compared with equally common non-associated chains, HLA-associated TCR beta chains in a later analysis were more clonally expanded and had lower generation probabilities. The earlier analysis of almost 600 of the donors excluded 15 to 20 rarely observed V segments, including chromosome 9 orphons, because counts were too low. In a later analysis, several top co-occurrence clusters were reported to appear linked to parvovirus B19, influenza, CMV and Epstein-Barr virus.

Via the germline V gene, CDR1 is KGHSH and CDR2 LQKENI. V is reduced by 3 bases and J by 0 bases, leaving a spacing of 12 bases between them. Spanning cysteine to phenylalanine, the CDR3 consists of 16 amino acids. The only DNA kept is the CDR3, 48 bases in frame from the first base. The library was obtained by the immunoSEQ multiplex PCR assay. For the multiplex PCR, a mixture combining 60 forward primers for TCR Vbeta segments and 13 reverse primers for TCR Jbeta segments was used. The CDR3 region of rearranged TCR beta genes was amplified from genomic DNA with a multiplex PCR assay. The Illumina HiSeq System was used to sequence the amplified TCR beta libraries as 87-base-pair reads. The authors' pipeline ran thus. Across the 700 or so repertoires, a later analysis counted roughly 84 million unique TCR beta chains, approximately 12 million of which were shared by at least two donors. Raw reads were error-corrected and collapsed into unique sequences with a nearest-neighbor algorithm that merged closely related sequences to remove PCR and sequencing errors. Alignment of CDR3 sequences to IMGT reference sequences was used to assign V, D and J gene segments. For a sequence to be retained, at least a six-nucleotide match to both a V gene segment and a J gene segment was required. A rearrangement was called productive if the CDR3 had no stop codons and remained in frame with V and J, and every other rearrangement was called non-productive. Following IMGT convention, CDR3 was defined as the stretch from the second conserved V-encoded cysteine to the conserved J-encoded phenylalanine. Sequences without an unambiguous match to a single V gene segment were excluded from the earlier analysis of 587 of the donors. An earlier analysis of about 590 of the donors classified V segments as functional when productive rearrangements were above 56.7% and as segregating when the standard deviation between donors was above 5%. A statistical classification framework was developed to diagnose cytomegalovirus status using the catalog of TCR beta chain sequences. V and J gene assignment, in a later analysis, came from comparing TCR nucleotide sequences with IMGT/GENE-DB human TR gene sequences. A later analysis assigned CDR3 sequences and most-parsimonious VDJ recombination scenarios with the TCRdist pipeline. A later analysis defined each TCR beta chain by its CDR3 amino acid sequence plus V-gene family, and excluded reads lacking a unique V-gene family. In a later analysis, 450 to 600 highly shared, low-generation-probability nucleotide sequences were removed to address suspected cross-contamination and a sequencing artifact. A later analysis calculated a clonal expansion index for each public chain from normalized within-repertoire ranks of inferred template counts. Generation probabilities in a later analysis came from a VDJ recombination model fitted to out-of-frame rearrangements, and those results were checked against IGoR. In a later analysis, TCR-TCR, TCR-HLA and TCR-CMV co-occurrence was scored with hypergeometric tests, and a repertoire-size bias correction was applied to TCR pairs. In a later analysis, false discovery rates were estimated by permuting HLA or CMV assignments 20 times. In a later analysis, co-occurring TCRs were grouped using DBSCAN, and TCRdist sequence similarity was added for clustering within HLA-allele-positive subsets. For co-occurrence clustering, repertoires with fewer than 30,000 or more than 120,000 public chains were excluded, along with four or five repertoires with anomalous nucleotide sharing. Sourced from immuneACCESS, this table was stored by TCRdb with only in-frame sequences that have V and J called. A share of the clones is absent; for the studies checked, an unresolved V gene accounts for under half, and the remainder has no known explanation. V and J calls and clone size come straight from that table; D and trimming were deduced from the DNA. The sample has around 150,000 clones on record, 70% to 80% of them singletons. The ten largest make up 6.5% of the sample.

The clonotype was recovered from a man aged 35-49 years in good health and CMV-seropositive. In this chain, TRBV18 is recombined with TRBJ1-3; the D gene is possibly TRBD1, with 6 bases matching. The sample consisted of PBMCs. The sequence in DNA is TGTGCCAGCTCACCCCGACAGGCCTACTCTGGAAACACCATATATTTT. This sequence encodes CASSPRQAYSGNTIYF.